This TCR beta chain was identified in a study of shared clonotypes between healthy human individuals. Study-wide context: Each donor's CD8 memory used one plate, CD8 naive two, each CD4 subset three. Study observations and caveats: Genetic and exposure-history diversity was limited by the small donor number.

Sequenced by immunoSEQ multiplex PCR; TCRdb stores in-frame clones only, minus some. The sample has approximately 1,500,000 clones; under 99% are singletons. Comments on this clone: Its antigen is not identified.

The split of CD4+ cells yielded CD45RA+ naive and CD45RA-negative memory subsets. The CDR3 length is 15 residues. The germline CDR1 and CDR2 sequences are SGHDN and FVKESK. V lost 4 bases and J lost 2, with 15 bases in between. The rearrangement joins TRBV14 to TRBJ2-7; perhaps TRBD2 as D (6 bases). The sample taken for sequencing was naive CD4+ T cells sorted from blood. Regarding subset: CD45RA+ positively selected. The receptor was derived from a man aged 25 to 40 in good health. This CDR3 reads CASSLWEEYPYEQYF. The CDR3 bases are TGTGCCAGCAGCCTTTGGGAGGAGTACCCCTACGAGCAGTACTTC.